This entry lists 26 T cell receptor beta chains sequenced from one sample in a study of Ad26.COV2.S vaccination and SARS-CoV-2 variants. Documented treatment: about 20 received Ad26.COV2.S at low or high dose, single or two shots; about 5 received placebo; per-sample allocation not given. The study sampled participants on day 63 after the first vaccine or placebo injection. Repertoires were generated with immunoSEQ multiplex PCR, while TCRdb's copy carries only in-frame clones and drops some. The repertoire holds roughly 700,000 clones, 80% to 90% seen once, with about 1.5% in the top ten. Sequencing was performed on peripheral blood, taken in a trial of Ad26.COV2.S vaccine versus placebo. All receptors derive from a person between 18 and 65 years old who received the Ad26.COV2.S COVID-19 vaccine or a placebo.

The CDR3 DNA sequence: TGTGCCAGCAGTGAGCAGGGCTGGACTGAAGCTTTCTTT. This codes for CASSEQGWTEAFF. The chain uses TRBV2 and TRBJ1-1, with D perhaps matching TRBD1 (5 bases). The CDR3 extends over 13 amino acids. From germline, CDR1 is SNHLY and CDR2 FYNNEI. V shed 3 bases and J shed 5 bases, with 10 bases lying between them.

This clone was detected once. CDR3 DNA sequence: TGTGCCAGCAGTTACTCTCAGGGGACTAACTATGGCTACACCTTC. This sequence encodes CASSYSQGTNYGYTF. The V gene is TRBV6-5, the J gene TRBJ1-2; a possible D gene is TRBD1 (6 bases). V was pared by 0 bases and J by 0 bases, with 8 bases between. The CDR3 loop spans 15 amino acids. CDR1 and CDR2 from the germline V gene are MNHEY and SVGAGI.

J is TRBJ2-1 and V is TRBV4-2; 11 positions match TRBD2. V lost 1 base, J lost 8 bases, and 10 bases stayed unmatched. The CDR3 is 17 amino acids. Germline CDR1 LGHNA, CDR2 YNFKEQ. The DNA of the CDR3 is TGTGCCAGCAGCCAAGGGGGTGGGACTAGCGGCCCCCATGAGCAGTTCTTC. It yields the protein CASSQGGGTSGPHEQFF.

The chain is built from TRBV30 and TRBJ1-1; TRBD1 might be the D (6 bases). Germline-derived CDR1 and CDR2 are GTSNPN and SVGIG (reference sequence). The length of the CDR3 is 19 residues. V lost 0 bases to trimming and J lost 2 bases, with 25 bases between them. Here the CDR3 reads CAWSVVLGRGWGINTEAFF. As DNA, the CDR3 is TGTGCCTGGAGTGTGGTTCTGGGCAGGGGCTGGGGTATCAACACTGAAGCTTTCTTT.

The chain has TRBV29-1 and TRBJ2-3; 8 bases agree with TRBD1. The CDR3 has 15 residues. Germline V gene data show CDR1 as SQVTM and CDR2 as ANQGSEA. Trimming at V came to 4 bases and at J to 2 bases, leaving 8 bases not matched to a gene. The CDR3 protein is CSVGTGQTHTDTQYF. CDR3 sequence (DNA): TGCAGCGTTGGGACAGGGCAGACCCACACAGATACGCAGTATTTT.

This sequence joins TRBV5-4 and TRBJ2-2; D gene uncertain. Germline V CDR1 and CDR2: SGHNT, YYREEE (reference sequence). The CDR3 contains 15 residues. Trimming took 2 bases from V and 1 from J, leaving 9 bases between them. CDR3 protein: CASSLTWGNTGELFF. The CDR3 DNA sequence: TGTGCCAGCAGCTTAACTTGGGGGAACACCGGGGAGCTGTTTTTT.

This clone came up once. The rearrangement links TRBV30 to TRBJ1-2; the match to TRBD1 covers 8 bases. The CDR3 sequence is 17 residues long. Germline values: CDR1 GTSNPN, CDR2 SVGIG (reference sequence). V was pared by 0 bases and J by 7 bases, with 16 bases of the junction left unmatched. DNA of the CDR3: TGTGCCTGGAGTGTATCCCGGACAGGGAATTTTTTGCGTGGCTACACCTTC. This sequence encodes CAWSVSRTGNFLRGYTF.

This clone came up a few times. This specimen includes other DNA sequences encoding the same CDR3. Here the CDR3 reads CASSEQGRGYTF. The CDR3 DNA reads as TGTGCCAGCAGTGAACAGGGACGAGGCTACACCTTC. V gene TRBV2 combines with J gene TRBJ1-2; possible D gene TRBD1, 5 bases. Trimming shortened V by 2 bases and J by 8 bases, and 9 bases separated the two germline ends. There are 12 residues in the CDR3. The germline gives CDR1 SNHLY, CDR2 FYNNEI. Using reference TRBV2 and TRBJ1-2 for the parts outside the CDR3, the full variable domain is EPEVTQTPSHQVTQMGQEVILRCVPISNHLYFYWYRQILGQKVEFLVSFYNNEISEKSEIFDDQFSVERPDGSNFTLKIRSTKLEDSAMYFCASSEQGRGYTFGSGTRLTVV.

V and J are TRBV12-5 and TRBJ2-1; TRBD1 is a possible D gene (6 bases). Germline V gene lookup returns CDR1 LGHNT and CDR2 FRNRAP. Trimming left V 4 bases short and J 0 bases short, with 19 bases between. The CDR3 sequence is 18 residues long. The CDR3 spells CASGSNRLTGSSYNEQFF. The CDR3 DNA reads TGTGCTAGTGGTTCGAATCGGCTGACAGGATCCTCCTACAATGAGCAGTTCTTC.

With regard to this clone: This CDR3 is also generated by other DNA sequences in the sample. The V and J genes are TRBV6-5 and TRBJ1-6; D unresolved. The V end was cut by 1 base, the J end by 6 bases, with 4 bases between. Germline loops: CDR1 MNHEY, CDR2 SVGAGI. The CDR3 runs to 13 residues. This CDR3 is CASSYWGNSPLHF. The CDR3 DNA reads as TGTGCCAGCAGTTACTGGGGTAATTCACCCCTCCACTTT.

The CDR3 spells CASSERPVPDTQYF. DNA for the CDR3: TGTGCCAGCAGTGAGCGACCCGTCCCAGATACGCAGTATTTT. The genes are TRBV25-1 and TRBJ2-3, with no clear D. In germline, CDR1 is MGHDK, CDR2 SYGVNS. The CDR3 consists of 14 residues. Trimming left V 3 bases short and J 4 bases short, with 11 bases between.

Only one count was recorded for this clone. V gene TRBV19 combines with J gene TRBJ2-1; TRBD1 matches 8 bases. The CDR3 consists of 15 residues. CDR1 is LNHDA and CDR2 is SQIVND in the germline V gene (reference sequence). With 4 bases clipped from V and 3 bases from J, the junction kept 5 bases outside the gene matches. CDR3 coding DNA: TGTGCCAGTAGTAAACCGGGACAGGACTACAATGAGCAGTTCTTC. Translating gives CASSKPGQDYNEQFF.

The rearrangement links TRBV2 to TRBJ1-1, with TRBD1 identical over 10 bases. The ends lost 6 bases at V and 6 bases at J; junction bases unmatched: 10. This CDR3 region has 15 residues. Per germline, CDR1 SNHLY and CDR2 FYNNEI. CDR3 sequence reads: CASRGFGTGDPEAFF. The CDR3 nucleotides read TGTGCCAGCAGGGGCTTCGGGACAGGGGACCCTGAAGCTTTCTTT.

CDR3 sequence: CASSHRDRDYGYTF. The CDR3 DNA reads as TGTGCCAGCAGTCACCGGGACAGGGACTATGGCTACACCTTC. This chain links TRBV6-5 with TRBJ1-2; 9 nucleotides agree with TRBD1. V was clipped by 5 bases and J by 3 bases; unmatched bases: 4. CDR1 is MNHEY, CDR2 SVGAGI, per germline. The CDR3 has 14 amino acids.

The rearrangement joins TRBV7-8 to TRBJ2-1; D gene unclear. The CDR3 is 12 amino acids. Germline lookup yields CDR1 SGHVS and CDR2 FQNEAQ. Deletions cut 5 bases from V and 4 bases from J, with 6 bases between. CDR3 in amino acids: CASSQVYNEQFF. CDR3 nucleotide sequence: TGTGCCAGCAGCCAGGTATACAATGAGCAGTTCTTC.

This sequence joins TRBV27 and TRBJ2-6; the D gene is possibly TRBD1 (5 bases). The CDR3 is 15 amino acids. V lost 7 bases to trimming and J lost 2 bases, with 12 bases between them. Per the germline V gene, CDR1 is MNHEY and CDR2 is SMNVEV (reference sequence). The CDR3 is CASTLTRAGANVLTF. The CDR3 nucleotides read TGTGCCAGCACTCTAACCAGGGCTGGGGCCAACGTCCTGACTTTC. The full variable domain, with the rest looked up from reference TRBV27 and TRBJ2-6, is EAQVTQNPRYLITVTGKKLTVTCSQNMNHEYMSWYRQDPGLGLRQIYYSMNVEVTDKGDVPEGYKVSRKEKRNFPLILESPSPNQTSLYFCASTLTRAGANVLTFGAGSRLTVL.

The chain employs TRBV3-1 (or the pseudogene TRBV3-2) and TRBJ2-7; tentatively, D is TRBD1 (6 bases). V lost 0 bases to trimming and J lost 3 bases, with 12 bases between them. The CDR3 has 15 amino acids. From germline, CDR1 is LGHDT and CDR2 YNNKEL (reference sequence). This CDR3 is CASSQEAGVNYEQYF. CDR3 in DNA: TGTGCCAGCAGCCAAGAGGCAGGGGTTAACTACGAGCAGTACTTC.

This clone has more than one count but fewer than ten. The genes are TRBV7-2 and TRBJ2-7; possibly TRBD1 for D (6 bases). Germline V gene lookup returns CDR1 SGHTA and CDR2 FQGNSA. V lost 1 base, J lost 8 bases, and 12 bases lay in between. This CDR3 is built from 13 residues. This chain's CDR3 is CASSLEVRGQQYF. CDR3 DNA: TGTGCCAGCAGCTTAGAGGTCAGGGGCCAGCAGTACTTC.

This clone has more than one count but fewer than ten. The CDR3 protein is CASSDSSKNTEAFF. DNA for the CDR3: TGTGCCAGCAGTGACTCGAGCAAGAACACTGAAGCTTTCTTT. The chain combines TRBV6-4 with TRBJ1-1; D call uncertain. Trimming left V 0 bases short and J 1 base short, with 6 bases between. CDR3 length: 14 residues. Germline-derived CDR1 and CDR2 are MRHNA and SNTAGT.

The rearrangement links TRBV3-1 (or the pseudogene TRBV3-2) to TRBJ1-1; 8 bases fit TRBD1. The germline gives CDR1 LGHDT, CDR2 YNNKEL (reference sequence). J gave up 1 base and V 4 bases, and 11 bases lay outside the gene matches. The CDR3 is 17 amino acids. CDR3 loop: CASSLQGGRSWNTEAFF. DNA for the CDR3: TGTGCCAGCAGCCTACAGGGGGGGCGGTCTTGGAACACTGAAGCTTTCTTT.

V is TRBV6-5 and J is TRBJ2-3; 9 bases fit TRBD2. Germline V gives CDR1 MNHEY, CDR2 SVGAGI. V lost 7 bases and J lost 6; bases outside the gene matches: 2. CDR3 length equals 12 residues. CDR3: CASKSGRDTQYF. The CDR3 coding sequence is TGTGCCAGCAAAAGCGGGAGGGATACGCAGTATTTT.

The gene calls are TRBV5-1 and TRBJ2-3; 16 nucleotides align to TRBD2. This CDR3 is built from 16 residues. J gave up 4 bases and V 4 bases, and 3 bases lay outside the gene matches. Germline V gene lookup returns CDR1 SGHRS and CDR2 YFSETQ. CDR3 bases: TGCGCCAGCAGCGTAGGGACTAGCGGGAGGGCAGATACGCAGTATTTT. This codes for CASSVGTSGRADTQYF.

This chain joins TRBV6-5 and TRBJ2-7; perhaps TRBD1 as D (6 bases). From germline, CDR1 is MNHEY and CDR2 SVGAGI. CDR3 length: 14 amino acids. V lost 8 bases and J 6 bases, leaving 20 bases between the germline ends. This CDR3 is CASVSRQEILEQYF. The CDR3 DNA follows: TGTGCCAGCGTTTCTAGACAGGAGATCCTCGAGCAGTACTTC.

The rearrangement uses TRBV18 and TRBJ1-1; D unclear. V lost 5 bases and J lost 4, with 11 bases in between. CDR1 is KGHSH, CDR2 LQKENI, per germline. CDR3 length: 13 residues. CDR3 nucleotides: TGTGCCAGCTCATTGAGTGGCGTCACTGAAGCTTTCTTT. Protein: CASSLSGVTEAFF.

This chain joins TRBV18 and TRBJ2-7; the match to TRBD1 covers 7 bases. Germline loops: CDR1 KGHSH, CDR2 LQKENI. V lost 5 bases, J lost 4 bases, and 11 bases stayed unmatched. The CDR3 contains 15 residues. CDR3 protein: CASSALGQSGYEQYF. The CDR3 DNA sequence: TGTGCCAGCTCAGCCTTGGGACAGTCCGGATACGAGCAGTACTTC.

This chain uses TRBV10-3 with TRBJ2-7; 7 bases match TRBD2. Germline CDR1 reads ENHRY; CDR2 reads SYGVKD. After removal of 8 bases from V and 5 bases from J, the junction contained 3 bases not matched to a gene. The CDR3 has 11 amino acids. In DNA, the CDR3 is TGTGCCATCGGGGGGGACGACGAGCAGTACTTC. Protein: CAIGGDDEQYF.